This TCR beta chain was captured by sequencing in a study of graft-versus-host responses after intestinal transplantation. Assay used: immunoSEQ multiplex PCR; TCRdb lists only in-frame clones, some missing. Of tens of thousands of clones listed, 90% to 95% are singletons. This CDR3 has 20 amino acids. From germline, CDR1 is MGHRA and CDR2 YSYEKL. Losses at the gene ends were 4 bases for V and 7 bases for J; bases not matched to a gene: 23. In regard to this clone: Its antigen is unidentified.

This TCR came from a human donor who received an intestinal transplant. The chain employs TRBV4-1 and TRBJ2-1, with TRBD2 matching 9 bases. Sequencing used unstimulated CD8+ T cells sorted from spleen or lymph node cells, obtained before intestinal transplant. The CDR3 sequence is CASSRSGAGGGGAVMNEQFF. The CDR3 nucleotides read TGCGCCAGCAGCCGAAGCGGGGCGGGAGGCGGGGGGGCCGTTATGAATGAGCAGTTCTTC.